Each of the 25 T cell receptor beta chains below was sequenced from the same sample in a study of cytomegalovirus exposure and HLA in healthy donors. The repertoire was sequenced with immunoSEQ multiplex PCR; TCRdb's copy has only in-frame clones and lacks some. The sample has roughly 58,000 clones, 80% to 95% seen once; the top ten hold about 2.9%. The sequenced material came from PBMCs. The origin of the receptors is a man aged 18 to 30 in good health and CMV-seronegative.

The chain employs TRBV6-6 and TRBJ2-3; D is ambiguous. Germline values: CDR1 MNHNY, CDR2 SVGAGI (reference sequence). V gave up 2 bases and J gave up 6 bases, with 9 bases separating them. The CDR3 covers 13 residues. Here the CDR3 reads CASSYINGDTQYF. The CDR3 region has the DNA TGTGCCAGCAGTTACATCAACGGGGATACGCAGTATTTT.

The chain joins TRBV27 to TRBJ2-7, with TRBD2 matching over 10 bases. There are 17 residues in the CDR3. Trimming at V came to 7 bases and at J to 2 bases, leaving 14 bases not matched to a gene. Germline CDR1 and CDR2: MNHEY and SMNVEV (reference sequence). The CDR3 region is CASMRLAGSPLAYEQYF. The DNA for the CDR3 is TGTGCCAGCATGCGACTAGCGGGTTCTCCTTTGGCCTACGAGCAGTACTTC.

To note about this clone: The junction does not match germline at one end; this may be a read error. This chain links TRBV10-1 with TRBJ2-3, with D perhaps matching TRBD2 (5 bases). This CDR3 is built from 14 residues. Germline values: CDR1 WNHNN, CDR2 SYGVQD (reference sequence). The CDR3 bases are TGCGCCAGCAGTGGGACTTCAAGCATAGATACGCAGTATTTT. This codes for CASSGTSSIDTQYF.

The chain combines TRBV27 with TRBJ2-7; unclear D gene. Germline V gene sequence: CDR1 MNHEY, CDR2 SMNVEV (reference sequence). V lost 2 bases and J 3 bases, leaving 14 bases between the germline ends. The CDR3 is 15 residues long. The CDR3 nucleotides are TGTGCCAGCAGTTTACGCGAGGCCTGGATCTACGAGCAGTACTTC. Amino acid sequence: CASSLREAWIYEQYF.

This clone was found a few times. The chain joins TRBV6-5 to TRBJ2-7; TRBD1 might be the D (5 bases). Germline assignment: CDR1 MNHEY and CDR2 SVGAGI. This CDR3 contains 15 residues. V was clipped by 0 bases and J by 2 bases, with 11 bases between them. The CDR3 DNA reads TGTGCCAGCAGTTACTCAGATGCAGGGACCTACGAGCAGTACTTC. It specifies CASSYSDAGTYEQYF.

CDR3 in amino acids: CASSLGLGLVYEQYF. The CDR3 DNA reads TGTGCCAGCAGCTTAGGATTGGGACTTGTCTACGAGCAGTACTTC. The V and J genes are TRBV11-2 and TRBJ2-7; D might be TRBD2 (6 bases). V lost 1 base and J 3 bases, leaving 13 bases between the germline ends. CDR1 is SGHAT and CDR2 is FQNNGV in the germline V gene. CDR3 length: 15 residues.

The rearrangement joins TRBV5-6 to TRBJ2-3, with 8 positions matching TRBD1. Germline CDR1 is SGHDT and CDR2 is YYEEEE. Trimming removed 3 bases from V and 9 bases from J; junction bases left unmatched: 12. The CDR3 consists of 15 residues. The CDR3 region has the DNA TGTGCCAGCAGCTGGGACAGGCTTTTGTTTGACACGCAGTATTTT. It translates to CASSWDRLLFDTQYF.

The V call is TRBV6-5, the J call TRBJ1-1, with a possible D match to TRBD1 (5 bases). Germline CDR1 reads MNHEY; CDR2 reads SVGAGI. The CDR3 spans 13 residues. With 2 bases removed from V and 3 bases from J, the gap between germline ends came to 7 bases. CDR3 in DNA: TGTGCCAGCAGTTACCGGGGGGACACTGAAGCTTTCTTT. Translating gives CASSYRGDTEAFF.

The chain recombines TRBV19 with TRBJ1-2; 7 positions match TRBD1. The CDR3 consists of 14 residues. Germline lookup yields CDR1 LNHDA and CDR2 SQIVND (reference sequence). Unmatched junction bases numbered 8, after V lost 5 bases and J lost 5 bases. The CDR3 here is CASSFGTEAYGYTF. The CDR3 DNA reads TGTGCCAGTAGTTTTGGGACAGAAGCTTATGGCTACACCTTC. Full variable domain (remainder filled in from reference TRBV19 and TRBJ1-2): DGGITQSPKYLFRKEGQNVTLSCEQNLNHDAMYWYRQDPGQGLRLIYYSQIVNDFQKGDIAEGYSVSREKKESFPLTVTSAQKNPTAFYLCASSFGTEAYGYTFGSGTRLTVV.

This chain links TRBV7-6 with TRBJ2-7; possibly TRBD1 for D (6 bases). V was cut by 5 bases and J by 4 bases, with 18 bases left in between. Germline lookup yields CDR1 SGHVS and CDR2 FNYEAQ. The CDR3 contains 15 residues. The CDR3 sequence is CASSPQWGRGYEQYF. In DNA, the CDR3 is TGTGCCAGCAGCCCTCAGTGGGGCAGGGGTTACGAGCAGTACTTC.

This clone came up once. The chain links TRBV29-1 to TRBJ1-2; no firm D call. The CDR3 length is 9 residues. Germline CDR1 reads SQVTM; CDR2 reads ANQGSEA. The ends were cut back, 3 bases at V and 8 bases at J, with 4 bases in the middle. CDR3 sequence (DNA): TGCAGCGTTGACGAGGGCTACACCTTC. It is translated as CSVDEGYTF.

This chain connects TRBV29-1 to TRBJ1-1; 9 nucleotides agree with TRBD1. The CDR3 extends over 14 amino acids. With 6 bases clipped from V and 3 bases from J, the junction kept 8 bases outside the gene matches. Germline-derived CDR1 and CDR2 are SQVTM and ANQGSEA. The CDR3 DNA follows: TGCAGCGTGATCCCCCGGGACAGGGACACTGAAGCTTTCTTT. It yields the protein CSVIPRDRDTEAFF.

The chain carries TRBV11-2 and TRBJ1-1; 8 positions agree with TRBD1. The CDR3 is 13 residues long. Germline V gene lookup returns CDR1 SGHAT and CDR2 FQNNGV. V lost 4 bases to trimming and J lost 7 bases; unmatched junction nucleotides: 5. Here the CDR3 DNA reads TGTGCCAGCAGCTCAACACAGGGGGGTGAAGCTTTCTTT. It codes for CASSSTQGGEAFF.

This clone appeared a single time. The genes are TRBV5-1 and TRBJ1-4; TRBD1 matches 9 bases. The J segment lost 8 bases and the V segment lost 7 bases, leaving 12 bases of the junction unmatched. From germline, CDR1 is SGHRS and CDR2 YFSETQ. The length of the CDR3 is 15 residues. CDR3 protein: CASRKTGGEREKLFF. The CDR3 coding sequence is TGCGCCAGCCGGAAAACAGGGGGCGAGAGGGAAAAACTGTTTTTT. The full variable domain, its missing parts supplied by reference TRBV5-1 and TRBJ1-4, is KAGVTQTPRYLIKTRGQQVTLSCSPISGHRSVSWYQQTPGQGLQFLFEYFSETQRNKGNFPGRFSGRQFSNSRSEMNVSTLELGDSALYLCASRKTGGEREKLFFGSGTQLSVL.

The V gene is TRBV5-1, the J gene TRBJ1-1; tentatively, D is TRBD1 (5 bases). CDR1 is SGHRS, CDR2 YFSETQ, per germline. This CDR3 has 11 amino acids. The germline V and J ends were trimmed by 7 bases and 5 bases, with 9 bases remaining between them. The DNA of the CDR3 is TGCGCCAGCCGGGGGGAAACTGAAGCTTTCTTT. Translating it yields CASRGETEAFF.

This chain joins TRBV5-1 and TRBJ2-3; 7 bases align to TRBD1. There are 14 residues in the CDR3. In germline, CDR1 is SGHRS, CDR2 YFSETQ. V lost 0 bases and J lost 6; bases outside the gene matches: 4. CDR3 DNA sequence: TGCGCCAGCAGCTTGGGACAGGGAGCCGATACGCAGTATTTT. The encoded protein is CASSLGQGADTQYF. Combining the CDR3 with reference TRBV5-1 and TRBJ2-3 gives the whole variable domain KAGVTQTPRYLIKTRGQQVTLSCSPISGHRSVSWYQQTPGQGLQFLFEYFSETQRNKGNFPGRFSGRQFSNSRSEMNVSTLELGDSALYLCASSLGQGADTQYFGPGTRLTVL.

The chain joins TRBV5-1 to TRBJ1-2; TRBD1 matches at 9 bases. The CDR3 is made up of 16 amino acids. The germline V gene has CDR1 SGHRS and CDR2 YFSETQ. The V segment lost 4 bases and the J segment 4 bases; nucleotides outside the gene matches: 11. CDR3 residues: CASSHDGTGHIYGYTF. CDR3 nucleotides: TGCGCCAGCAGCCACGACGGGACAGGGCATATCTATGGCTACACCTTC.

The rearrangement links TRBV7-9 to TRBJ1-3; D is undetermined. Germline V gene lookup returns CDR1 SEHNR and CDR2 FQNEAQ (reference sequence). Trimming removed 2 bases at V and 5 bases at J, with 19 bases between. This CDR3 has 17 amino acids. CDR3 nucleotide sequence: TGTGCCAGCAGCTTAACAACCGAAGAGGGTTTTAGAAACACCATATATTTT. Its protein is CASSLTTEEGFRNTIYF.

The chain employs TRBV5-4 and TRBJ2-1; tentative D call: TRBD2 (6 bases). The CDR3 has 16 amino acids. In germline, CDR1 is SGHNT, CDR2 YYREEE (reference sequence). Between the trimmed V and J ends, which lost 4 bases and 5 bases, there was a span of 19 bases. In nucleotides, the CDR3 is TGTGCCAGCAGCCCCAGCGGGCGTAGACAAAACAATGAGCAGTTCTTC. Encoded protein: CASSPSGRRQNNEQFF.

The chain has TRBV2 and TRBJ2-5, with 9 nucleotides matching TRBD1. V trimming: 7 bases; J trimming: 5 bases; junction bases outside the gene matches: 5. Germline CDR1 is SNHLY and CDR2 is FYNNEI. This CDR3 region has 13 residues. Here the CDR3 reads CASKGTGRETQYF. In DNA, the CDR3 is TGTGCCAGCAAAGGGACAGGGAGGGAGACCCAGTACTTC.

The V call is TRBV7-9, the J call TRBJ1-2, with 9 bases that match TRBD1. CDR3 size: 14 residues. Per germline, CDR1 SEHNR and CDR2 FQNEAQ (reference sequence). With V trimmed by 4 bases and J by 1 base, 1 base remained unmatched. CDR3 sequence reads: CASSSTGGNYGYTF. The CDR3 nucleotides read TGTGCCAGCAGCTCGACAGGGGGTAACTATGGCTACACCTTC.

This clone showed up just once. The genes are TRBV7-8 and TRBJ1-5; TRBD1 agrees at 8 bases. V shed 5 bases, J shed 6 bases, and the junction held 6 bases outside the gene matches. Germline-derived CDR1 and CDR2 are SGHVS and FQNEAQ. The CDR3 extends over 14 amino acids. The CDR3 here is CASSATGGSQPQHF. The DNA of the CDR3 is TGTGCCAGCAGCGCCACAGGGGGAAGTCAGCCCCAGCATTTT.

The chain has TRBV30 and TRBJ2-7; D may be TRBD2 (6 bases). Trimming took 0 bases from V and 2 from J, leaving 11 bases between them. Germline V gene sequence: CDR1 GTSNPN, CDR2 SVGIG (reference sequence). CDR3 length: 14 amino acids. CDR3 nucleotide sequence: TGTGCCTGGAGTGTAGGGACTGGGGCCTACGAGCAGTACTTC. Protein: CAWSVGTGAYEQYF.

The chain is built from TRBV7-2 and TRBJ1-1, with D uncertain. V was shortened by 3 bases and J by 1 base, with 15 bases between the two germline ends. CDR1 SGHTA and CDR2 FQGNSA come from the germline V gene. The CDR3 runs 16 residues. The chain's CDR3 is CASSFLGAGSNTEAFF. The CDR3 DNA sequence: TGTGCCAGCAGCTTTCTCGGTGCAGGTTCGAACACTGAAGCTTTCTTT.

The chain employs TRBV4-2 and TRBJ2-3; TRBD2 aligns across 7 bases. V lost 0 bases and J lost 4; bases outside the gene matches: 13. CDR1 is LGHNA, CDR2 YNFKEQ, per germline. The CDR3 length is 18 residues. CDR3 loop: CASSQDPSGEARADTQYF. The CDR3 DNA reads as TGTGCCAGCAGCCAAGATCCCAGCGGGGAGGCGAGGGCAGATACGCAGTATTTT.